This T cell receptor (beta chain) was retrieved from a study of blood T cell repertoires in COVID-19. The germline gives CDR1 MDHEN, CDR2 SYDVKM. The CDR3 extends over 15 amino acids. The V and J ends lost 2 bases and 6 bases respectively, with 16 bases between them. The table came from immunoSEQ multiplex PCR; TCRdb's copy has only in-frame clones and leaves some out. Of more than 75,000 clones in the sample, around 88% were seen once. This sequence joins TRBV28 and TRBJ1-1; the D gene is possibly TRBD1 (6 bases). The receptor was derived from a man aged 30 to 45 with acute or convalescent COVID-19. Sequencing was carried out using peripheral blood. The CDR3 here is CASSLGGASASEAFF. CDR3 coding DNA: TGTGCCAGCAGTTTAGGGGGGGCCTCCGCCTCTGAAGCTTTCTTT.